This T cell receptor beta chain was recovered during a study of identical twins. Findings and limits, study-wide: Fewer insertions characterized abundant cord blood beta clonotypes, whereas memory repertoires showed none. Model-predicted out-of-frame TCR alpha sharing fell below observed values in monozygotic twins.

This CDR3 contains 15 residues. V was clipped by 6 bases and J by 0 bases; unmatched bases: 7. Template switching created a universal primer site, and the cDNA included unique molecular identifiers. MiXCR, applied by TCRdb to the 5' RACE reads, yields one record per CDR3 protein. The sample contains 550,000 to 800,000 distinct CDR3 sequences, less than 9% of which appear only once. A remark on this clonotype: Its antigen is unidentified.

These data also formed part of another study, on yellow fever vaccine responses in identical twins.

Sequencing was performed on PBMCs. The sequence came from a woman under 30 in good health. V is TRBV12-3 or TRBV12-4 and J is TRBJ1-1, with 7 nucleotides matching TRBD1. As DNA, the CDR3 is TGTGCCAGCAGCTTTCGGGACAGCATGAACACTGAAGCTTTCTTT. It encodes CASSFRDSMNTEAFF.